The rows below give T cell receptor beta chains drawn from one sample of a study of control samples from healthy donors and cancer patients. Measured with immunoSEQ multiplex PCR; TCRdb has only the in-frame clones, and not every one. The table lists 100,000 to 120,000 clones, approximately 84% of them singletons, with around 6.4% in the top ten. Sample: blood. These receptors originate from a man aged 18 to 30 in good health. CDR3s include the opening cysteine and the closing phenylalanine or tryptophan. The D gene is left open where the match is weak. A row's size may be missing; if present it is once, few, many or a size class.

j_gene,abundance,v_gene,len,d_gene,CDR3aa,CDR3nt
TRBJ1-3,once,TRBV6-5,14,.,CASSYQASGNTIYF,TGTGCCAGCAGTTACCAGGCCTCTGGAAACACCATATATTTT
TRBJ2-2,.,TRBV19,17,.,CASSIQGAGRNTGELFF,TGTGCCAGTAGTATTCAGGGTGCGGGGAGGAACACCGGGGAGCTGTTTTTT
TRBJ2-5,.,TRBV7-2,15,TRBD2,CASSLLAGGQETQYF,TGTGCCAGCAGCTTACTAGCGGGGGGGCAAGAGACCCAGTACTTC
TRBJ2-3,.,TRBV7-6,17,TRBD2,CASSPRTSGGLSDTQYF,TGTGCCAGCAGCCCCAGGACTAGCGGGGGCCTATCAGATACGCAGTATTTT
TRBJ1-1,.,TRBV7-6,14,.,CASSLAGLDTEAFF,TGTGCCAGCAGCTTAGCAGGGCTTGACACTGAAGCTTTCTTT
TRBJ2-3,.,TRBV9,17,.,CASSVGHRDGSTDTQYF,TGTGCCAGCAGCGTAGGGCACAGGGACGGTAGCACAGATACGCAGTATTTT
TRBJ2-1,.,TRBV5-3,13,TRBD1,CARKKSGGNEQFF,TGTGCCAGAAAGAAGTCAGGGGGTAATGAGCAGTTCTTC
TRBJ1-5,.,TRBV15,14,TRBD1,CATSHDRGRQPQHF,TGTGCCACCAGCCACGACAGGGGGCGGCAGCCCCAGCATTTT
TRBJ2-3,.,TRBV4-2,11,.,CASTQADTQYF,TGTGCCAGCACTCAGGCAGATACGCAGTATTTT
TRBJ1-6,.,TRBV5-6,16,TRBD1,CASSPGTGFYNSPLHF,TGTGCCAGCAGCCCCGGGACAGGGTTCTATAATTCACCCCTCCACTTT
TRBJ1-3,few,TRBV2,15,.,CASSCRRSSGNTIYF,TGTGCCAGCAGTTGTCGACGGTCCTCTGGAAACACCATATATTTT
TRBJ1-6,once,TRBV4-1,15,.,CASSQRAGENSPLHF,TGCGCCAGCAGCCAAAGGGCAGGGGAGAATTCACCCCTCCACTTT
TRBJ2-1,.,TRBV11-2,14,.,CASRALGIYNEQFF,TGTGCCAGCAGAGCCCTGGGGATTTACAATGAGCAGTTCTTC
TRBJ2-7,.,TRBV9,14,TRBD1,CASSRQGMDYEQYF,TGTGCCAGCAGCCGACAGGGGATGGACTACGAGCAGTACTTC
TRBJ2-2,once,TRBV18,15,.,CASSRGQITTGELFF,TGTGCCAGCTCACGCGGACAGATTACTACCGGGGAGCTGTTTTTT
TRBJ2-1,.,TRBV6-6,10,.,CASSYNEQFF,TGTGCCAGCAGTTACAATGAGCAGTTCTTC
TRBJ2-5,.,TRBV5-1,19,.,CASSLLSSNGGRVMETQYF,TGCGCCAGCAGCTTATTGTCCAGTAACGGGGGTCGGGTTATGGAGACCCAGTACTTC
TRBJ1-6,.,TRBV15,16,.,CATSRAGPNGNSPLHF,TGTGCCACCAGCAGGGCGGGACCGAATGGGAATTCACCCCTCCACTTT
TRBJ2-5,once,TRBV9,12,.,CASSVGVETQYF,TGTGCCAGCAGCGTAGGCGTCGAGACCCAGTACTTC
TRBJ2-7,once,TRBV11-2,13,.,CASSHDQGYEQYF,TGTGCCAGCAGCCATGATCAGGGTTACGAGCAGTACTTC